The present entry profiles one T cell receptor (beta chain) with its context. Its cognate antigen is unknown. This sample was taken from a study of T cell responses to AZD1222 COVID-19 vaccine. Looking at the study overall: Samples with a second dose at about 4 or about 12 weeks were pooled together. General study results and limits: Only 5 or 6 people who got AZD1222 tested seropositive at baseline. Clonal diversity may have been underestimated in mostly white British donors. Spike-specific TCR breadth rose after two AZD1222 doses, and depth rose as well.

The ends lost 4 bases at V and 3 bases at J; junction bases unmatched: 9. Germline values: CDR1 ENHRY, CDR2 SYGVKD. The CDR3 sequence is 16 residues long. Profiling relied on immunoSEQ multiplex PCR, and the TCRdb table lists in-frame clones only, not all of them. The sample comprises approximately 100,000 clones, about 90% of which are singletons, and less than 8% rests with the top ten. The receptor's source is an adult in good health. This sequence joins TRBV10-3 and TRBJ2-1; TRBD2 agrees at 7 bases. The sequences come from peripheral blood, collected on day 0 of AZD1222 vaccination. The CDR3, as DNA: TGTGCCATCAGTGCGACTAGCTCCTCCCTCTACAATGAGCAGTTCTTC. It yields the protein CAISATSSSLYNEQFF.